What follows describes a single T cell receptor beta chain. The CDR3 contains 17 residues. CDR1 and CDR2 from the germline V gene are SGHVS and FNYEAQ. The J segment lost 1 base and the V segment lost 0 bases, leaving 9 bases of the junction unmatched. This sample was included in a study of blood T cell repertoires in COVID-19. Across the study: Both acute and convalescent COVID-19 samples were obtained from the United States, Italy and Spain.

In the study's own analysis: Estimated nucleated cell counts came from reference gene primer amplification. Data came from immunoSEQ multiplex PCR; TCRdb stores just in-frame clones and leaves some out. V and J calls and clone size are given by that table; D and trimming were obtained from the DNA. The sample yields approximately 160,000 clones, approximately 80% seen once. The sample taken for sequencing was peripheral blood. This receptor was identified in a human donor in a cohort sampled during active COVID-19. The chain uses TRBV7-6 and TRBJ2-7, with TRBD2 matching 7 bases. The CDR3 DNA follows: TGTGCCAGCAGCTTAGCGCCCCCGCGGGGGACTTCCTACGAGCAGTACTTC. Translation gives CASSLAPPRGTSYEQYF.